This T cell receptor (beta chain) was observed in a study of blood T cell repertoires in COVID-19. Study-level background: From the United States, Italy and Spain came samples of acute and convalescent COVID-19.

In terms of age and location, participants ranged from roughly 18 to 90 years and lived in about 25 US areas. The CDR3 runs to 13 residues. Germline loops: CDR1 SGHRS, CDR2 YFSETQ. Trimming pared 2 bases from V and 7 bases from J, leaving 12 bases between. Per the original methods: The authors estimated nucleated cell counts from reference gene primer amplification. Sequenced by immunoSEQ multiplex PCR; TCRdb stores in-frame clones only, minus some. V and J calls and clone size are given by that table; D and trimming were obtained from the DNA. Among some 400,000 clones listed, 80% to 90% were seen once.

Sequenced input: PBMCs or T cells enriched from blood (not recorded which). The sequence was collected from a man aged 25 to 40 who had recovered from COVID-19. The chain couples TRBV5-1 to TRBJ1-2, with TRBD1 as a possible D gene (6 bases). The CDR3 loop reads CASSLAGDGGYTF. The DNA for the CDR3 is TGCGCCAGCAGCTTAGCAGGGGATGGTGGCTACACCTTC. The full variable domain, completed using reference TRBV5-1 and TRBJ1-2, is KAGVTQTPRYLIKTRGQQVTLSCSPISGHRSVSWYQQTPGQGLQFLFEYFSETQRNKGNFPGRFSGRQFSNSRSEMNVSTLELGDSALYLCASSLAGDGGYTFGSGTRLTVV.